This entry concerns a single T cell receptor (beta chain). The antigen remains undetermined. The data were taken from a study of CD8+ T cells in alopecia areata. Study overall: Those treated were given oral tofacitinib at 5 to 10 mg twice daily. The study's findings and limits: In lesional scalp, particularly from alopecia totalis/universalis, clonality was higher than in normal scalp. Only one nonresponder was present, which leaves the link between baseline CD8+ expansion and response uncertain.

V dropped 0 bases and J dropped 0 bases, with 12 bases sitting between them. The CDR3 covers 16 residues. In germline, CDR1 is MNHEY, CDR2 SVGAGI. Following RNA extraction, reverse transcription yielded cDNA that acted as the sequencing template. Here immunoSEQ multiplex PCR was the method, and the copy in TCRdb shows in-frame clones only, minus some. The data hold under 150,000 clones, with around 82% observed a single time. Noted treatment: oral pan-JAK inhibitor, 5-10 mg twice daily. Individuals with alopecia areata gave both lesional scalp punch biopsies and peripheral blood for collection. The receptor's source is a human donor with alopecia areata. The chain carries TRBV6-5 and TRBJ2-7; D ambiguous. The starting material was CD8+ T cells sorted from blood, obtained at week 4, from a patient treated with tofacitinib. This CDR3 reads CASSYSVRGTSYEQYF. DNA for the CDR3: TGTGCCAGCAGTTACTCCGTTCGTGGAACCTCCTACGAGCAGTACTTC.